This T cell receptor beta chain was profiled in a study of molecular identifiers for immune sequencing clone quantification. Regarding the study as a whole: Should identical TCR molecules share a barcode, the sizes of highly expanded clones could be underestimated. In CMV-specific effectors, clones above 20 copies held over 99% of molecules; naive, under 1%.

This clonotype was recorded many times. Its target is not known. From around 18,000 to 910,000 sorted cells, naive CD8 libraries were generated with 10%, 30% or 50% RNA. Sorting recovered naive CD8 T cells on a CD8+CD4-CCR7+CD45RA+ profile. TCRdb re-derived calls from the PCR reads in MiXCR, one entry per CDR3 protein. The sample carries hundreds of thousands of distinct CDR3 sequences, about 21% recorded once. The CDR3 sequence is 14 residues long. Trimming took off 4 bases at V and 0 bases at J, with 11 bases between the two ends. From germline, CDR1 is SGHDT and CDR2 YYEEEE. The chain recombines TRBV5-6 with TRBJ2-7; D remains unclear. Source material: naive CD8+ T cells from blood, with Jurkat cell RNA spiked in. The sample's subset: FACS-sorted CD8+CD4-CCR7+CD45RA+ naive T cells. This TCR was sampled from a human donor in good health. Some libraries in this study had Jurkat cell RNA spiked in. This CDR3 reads CASSPSQGSYEQYF. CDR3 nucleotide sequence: TGTGCCAGCAGCCCGTCTCAAGGCTCCTACGAGCAGTACTTC.